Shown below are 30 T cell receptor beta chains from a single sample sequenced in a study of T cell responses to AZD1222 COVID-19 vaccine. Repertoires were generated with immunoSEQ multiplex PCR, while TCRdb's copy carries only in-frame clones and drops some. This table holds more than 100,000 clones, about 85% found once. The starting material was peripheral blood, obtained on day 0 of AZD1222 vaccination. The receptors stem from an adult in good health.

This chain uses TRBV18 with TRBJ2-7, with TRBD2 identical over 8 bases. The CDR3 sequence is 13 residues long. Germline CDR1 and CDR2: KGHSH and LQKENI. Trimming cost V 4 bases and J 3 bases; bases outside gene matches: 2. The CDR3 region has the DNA TGTGCCAGCTCACGGCTAGCGGGCTACGAGCAGTACTTC. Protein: CASSRLAGYEQYF.

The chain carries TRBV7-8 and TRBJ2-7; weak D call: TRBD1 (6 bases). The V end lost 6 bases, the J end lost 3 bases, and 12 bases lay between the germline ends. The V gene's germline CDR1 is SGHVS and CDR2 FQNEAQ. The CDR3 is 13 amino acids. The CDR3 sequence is CASRRQESYEQYF. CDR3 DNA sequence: TGTGCCAGCAGACGACAGGAGAGCTACGAGCAGTACTTC.

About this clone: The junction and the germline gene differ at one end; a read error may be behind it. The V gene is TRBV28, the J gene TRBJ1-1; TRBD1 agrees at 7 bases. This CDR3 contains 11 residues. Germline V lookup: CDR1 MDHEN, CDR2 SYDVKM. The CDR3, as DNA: TGTGCCACCCGACAGGGTGTAACGGCTTTGTTT. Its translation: CATRQGVTALF.

The CDR3 region has the DNA TGTGCCAGCAGCTACAGCCTCCAAGAGACCCAGTACTTC. It yields the protein CASSYSLQETQYF. J is TRBJ2-5 and V is TRBV11-2; no clear D. The CDR3 is 13 amino acids. Germline V lookup: CDR1 SGHAT, CDR2 FQNNGV. Trimming left V 4 bases short and J 1 base short, with 7 bases between.

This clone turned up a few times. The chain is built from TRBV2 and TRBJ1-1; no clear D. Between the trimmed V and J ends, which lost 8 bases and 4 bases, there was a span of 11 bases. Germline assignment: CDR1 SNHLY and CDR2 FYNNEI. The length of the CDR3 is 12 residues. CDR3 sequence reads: CASGSSFTEAFF. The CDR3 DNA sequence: TGTGCCAGCGGCTCTTCCTTCACTGAAGCTTTCTTT.

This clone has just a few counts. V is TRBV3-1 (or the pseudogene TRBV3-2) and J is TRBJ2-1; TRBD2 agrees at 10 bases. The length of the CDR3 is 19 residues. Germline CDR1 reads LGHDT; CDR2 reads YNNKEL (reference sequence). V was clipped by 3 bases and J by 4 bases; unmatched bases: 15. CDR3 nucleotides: TGTGCCAGCAGCCATGCCAAGGGGGCTAGCGGGAGTCGGTACAATGAGCAGTTCTTC. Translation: CASSHAKGASGSRYNEQFF.

The CDR3 here is CATKREGTYNEQFF. The CDR3 DNA reads as TGTGCCACTAAGCGGGAGGGTACCTACAATGAGCAGTTCTTC. The chain has TRBV10-3 and TRBJ2-1; TRBD2 matches at 10 bases. Unmatched junction bases numbered 5, after V lost 10 bases and J lost 2 bases. Germline V gene sequence: CDR1 ENHRY, CDR2 SYGVKD. This CDR3 has 14 residues.

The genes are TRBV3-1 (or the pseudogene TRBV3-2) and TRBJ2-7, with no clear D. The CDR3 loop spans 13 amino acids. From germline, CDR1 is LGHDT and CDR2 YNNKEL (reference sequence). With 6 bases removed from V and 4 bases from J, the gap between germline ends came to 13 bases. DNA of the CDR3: TGTGCCAGCAGAGGAGACTCCCGGTACGAGCAGTACTTC. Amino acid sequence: CASRGDSRYEQYF.

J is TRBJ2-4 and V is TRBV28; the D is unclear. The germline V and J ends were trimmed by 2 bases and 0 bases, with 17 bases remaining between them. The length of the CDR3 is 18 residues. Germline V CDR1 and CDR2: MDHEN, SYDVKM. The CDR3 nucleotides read TGTGCCAGCAGTTTACTGACGGGTAGGCTTCTAGCCAAAAACATTCAGTACTTC. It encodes CASSLLTGRLLAKNIQYF.

The DNA of the CDR3 is TGCGCCAGCAGCTTGGAATTAGCGGGAGGGGGGCAGTTCTTC. Translation: CASSLELAGGGQFF. The gene calls are TRBV5-1 and TRBJ2-1; 11 bases agree with TRBD2. The CDR3 has 14 amino acids. With 0 bases clipped from V and 12 bases from J, the junction kept 5 bases outside the gene matches. Germline CDR1 SGHRS, CDR2 YFSETQ.

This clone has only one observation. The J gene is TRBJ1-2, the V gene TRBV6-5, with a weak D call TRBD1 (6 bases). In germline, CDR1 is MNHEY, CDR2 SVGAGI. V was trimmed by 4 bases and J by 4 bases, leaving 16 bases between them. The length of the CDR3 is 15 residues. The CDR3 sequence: CASSSTQTGFYGYTF. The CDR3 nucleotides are TGTGCCAGCAGTTCCACCCAAACAGGGTTCTATGGCTACACCTTC.

This CDR3 reads CASSSLIGDQPQHF. CDR3 DNA: TGTGCCAGTAGTTCTCTGATAGGTGATCAGCCCCAGCATTTT. The chain combines TRBV19 with TRBJ1-5; no definite D call. This CDR3 region has 14 residues. CDR1 and CDR2 (germline): LNHDA, SQIVND (reference sequence). V was cut by 5 bases and J by 5 bases, with 13 bases left in between. Drawing the rest from reference TRBV19 and TRBJ1-5, the complete variable domain is DGGITQSPKYLFRKEGQNVTLSCEQNLNHDAMYWYRQDPGQGLRLIYYSQIVNDFQKGDIAEGYSVSREKKESFPLTVTSAQKNPTAFYLCASSSLIGDQPQHFGDGTRLSIL.

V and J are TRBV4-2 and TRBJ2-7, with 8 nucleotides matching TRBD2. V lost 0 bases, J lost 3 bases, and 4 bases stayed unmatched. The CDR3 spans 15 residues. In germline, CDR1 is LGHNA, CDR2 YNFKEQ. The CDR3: CASSQDGAGVYEQYF. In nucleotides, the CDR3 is TGTGCCAGCAGCCAAGATGGAGCGGGAGTCTACGAGCAGTACTTC.

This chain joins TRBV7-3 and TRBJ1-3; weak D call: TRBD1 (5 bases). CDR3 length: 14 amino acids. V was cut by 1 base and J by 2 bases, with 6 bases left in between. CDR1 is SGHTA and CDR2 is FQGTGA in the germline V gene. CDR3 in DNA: TGTGCCAGCAGCTTAAGGGGCCCTGGAAACACCATATATTTT. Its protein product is CASSLRGPGNTIYF.

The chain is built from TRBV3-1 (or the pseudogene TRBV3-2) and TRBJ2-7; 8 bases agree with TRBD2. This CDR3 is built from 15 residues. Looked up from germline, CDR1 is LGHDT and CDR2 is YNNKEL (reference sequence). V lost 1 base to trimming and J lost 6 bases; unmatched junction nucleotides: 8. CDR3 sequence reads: CASSQGAGGSSEQYF. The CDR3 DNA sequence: TGTGCCAGCAGCCAAGGGGCGGGAGGATCCAGCGAGCAGTACTTC.

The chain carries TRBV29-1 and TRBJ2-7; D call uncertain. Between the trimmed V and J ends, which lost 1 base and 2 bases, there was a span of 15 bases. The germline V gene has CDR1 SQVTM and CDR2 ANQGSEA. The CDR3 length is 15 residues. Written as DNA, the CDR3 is TGCAGCGTTGAAGCCCCGGACGGAAACCCCTACGAGCAGTACTTC. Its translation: CSVEAPDGNPYEQYF.

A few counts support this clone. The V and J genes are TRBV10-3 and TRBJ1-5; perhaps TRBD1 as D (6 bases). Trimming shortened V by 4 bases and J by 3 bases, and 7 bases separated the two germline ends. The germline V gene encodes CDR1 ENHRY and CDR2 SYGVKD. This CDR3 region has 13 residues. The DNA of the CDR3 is TGTGCCATCAGTGGGACAGCCAATCAGCCCCAGCATTTT. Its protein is CAISGTANQPQHF.

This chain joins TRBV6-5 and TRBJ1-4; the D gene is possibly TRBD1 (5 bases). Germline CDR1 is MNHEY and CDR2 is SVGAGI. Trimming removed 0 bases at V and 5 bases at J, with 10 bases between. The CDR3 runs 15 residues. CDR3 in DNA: TGTGCCAGCAGTTACTCGGGGGGACTCAATGAAAAACTGTTTTTT. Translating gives CASSYSGGLNEKLFF.

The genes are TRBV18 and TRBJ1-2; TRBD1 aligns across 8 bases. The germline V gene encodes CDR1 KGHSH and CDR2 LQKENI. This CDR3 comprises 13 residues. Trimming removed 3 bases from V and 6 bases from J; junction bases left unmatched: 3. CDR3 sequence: CASSPQGADGYTF. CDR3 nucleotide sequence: TGTGCCAGCTCACCCCAGGGGGCGGATGGCTACACCTTC.

The CDR3 spells CASSPNSGGHAGNTIYF. CDR3 nucleotide sequence: TGTGCCAGCAGCCCAAACAGCGGTGGGCACGCTGGAAACACCATATATTTT. V and J are TRBV9 and TRBJ1-3; D ambiguous. V was shortened by 4 bases and J by 2 bases, with 19 bases between the two germline ends. This CDR3 is built from 17 residues. Germline V CDR1 and CDR2: SGDLS, YYNGEE.

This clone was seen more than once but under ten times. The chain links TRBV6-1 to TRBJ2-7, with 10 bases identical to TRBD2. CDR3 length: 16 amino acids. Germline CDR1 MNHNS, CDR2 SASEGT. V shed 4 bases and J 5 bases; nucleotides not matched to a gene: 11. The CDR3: CASSVSSGSRSDEQYF. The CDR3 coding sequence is TGTGCCAGCAGTGTATCTAGCGGGAGTCGTAGCGACGAGCAGTACTTC.

CDR3 sequence: CASSDLTGTGTSPLHF. As DNA, the CDR3 is TGTGCCAGCAGTGACTTAACCGGGACAGGGACTTCACCCCTCCACTTT. The genes are TRBV25-1 and TRBJ1-6, with TRBD1 matching 9 bases. The V gene end was trimmed by 3 bases and the J gene end by 9 bases; junction bases not matched to a gene: 9. CDR3 size: 16 residues. The germline V gene encodes CDR1 MGHDK and CDR2 SYGVNS.

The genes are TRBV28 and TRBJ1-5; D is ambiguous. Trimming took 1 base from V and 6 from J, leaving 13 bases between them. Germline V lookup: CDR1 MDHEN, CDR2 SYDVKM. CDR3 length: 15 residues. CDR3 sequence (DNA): TGTGCCAGCAGTTTATTGATGGGCGCGGGTCAGCCCCAGCATTTT. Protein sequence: CASSLLMGAGQPQHF.

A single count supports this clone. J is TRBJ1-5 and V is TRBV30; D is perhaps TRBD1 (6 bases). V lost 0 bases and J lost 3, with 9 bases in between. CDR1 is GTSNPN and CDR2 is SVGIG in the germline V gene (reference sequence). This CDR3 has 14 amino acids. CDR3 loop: CAWSVGGDNQPQHF. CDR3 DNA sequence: TGTGCCTGGAGTGTAGGGGGGGACAATCAGCCCCAGCATTTT.

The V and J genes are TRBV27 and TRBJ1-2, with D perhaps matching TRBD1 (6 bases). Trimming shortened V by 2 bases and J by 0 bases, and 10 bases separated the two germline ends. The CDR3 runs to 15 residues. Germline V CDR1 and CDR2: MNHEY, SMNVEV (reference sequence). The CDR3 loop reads CASSLQGLANYGYTF. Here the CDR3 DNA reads TGTGCCAGCAGTTTACAGGGGCTAGCTAACTATGGCTACACCTTC.

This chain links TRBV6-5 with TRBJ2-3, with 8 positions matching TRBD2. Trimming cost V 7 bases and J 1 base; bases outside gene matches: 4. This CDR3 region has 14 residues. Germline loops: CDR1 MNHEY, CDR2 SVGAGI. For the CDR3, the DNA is TGTGCCAGCACTGCGGGAGGTCGCACAGATACGCAGTATTTT. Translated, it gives CASTAGGRTDTQYF.

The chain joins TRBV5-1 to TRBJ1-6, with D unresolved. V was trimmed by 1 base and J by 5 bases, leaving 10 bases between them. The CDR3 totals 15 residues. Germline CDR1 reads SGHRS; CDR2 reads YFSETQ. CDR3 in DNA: TGCGCCAGCAGCTTGATGACGGGGAATAATTCACCCCTCCACTTT. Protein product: CASSLMTGNNSPLHF.

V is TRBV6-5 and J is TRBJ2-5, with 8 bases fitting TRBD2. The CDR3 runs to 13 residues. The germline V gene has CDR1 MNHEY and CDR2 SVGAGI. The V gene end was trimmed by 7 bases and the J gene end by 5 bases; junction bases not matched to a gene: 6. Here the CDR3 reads CASKLAGGETQYF. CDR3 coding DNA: TGTGCCAGCAAGCTAGCGGGCGGGGAGACCCAGTACTTC.

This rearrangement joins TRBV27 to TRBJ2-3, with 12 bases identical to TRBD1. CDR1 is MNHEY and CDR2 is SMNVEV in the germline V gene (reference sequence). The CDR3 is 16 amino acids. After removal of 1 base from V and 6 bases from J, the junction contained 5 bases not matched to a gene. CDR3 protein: CASSLWGTGGRDTQYF. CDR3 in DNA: TGTGCCAGCAGTTTATGGGGGACAGGGGGCCGGGATACGCAGTATTTT.

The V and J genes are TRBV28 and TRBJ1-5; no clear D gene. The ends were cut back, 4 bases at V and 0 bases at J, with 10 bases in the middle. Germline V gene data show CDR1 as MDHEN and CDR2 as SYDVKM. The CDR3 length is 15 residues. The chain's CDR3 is CASSSQTDSNQPQHF. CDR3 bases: TGTGCCAGCAGTTCCCAGACCGATAGCAATCAGCCCCAGCATTTT.